A single sample gave rise to the 13 T cell receptor beta chains below, sequenced in a study of cytomegalovirus exposure and HLA in healthy donors. It was with 60 Vbeta and 13 Jbeta primers that the PCR ran. Profiled with immunoSEQ multiplex PCR; TCRdb holds only in-frame clones, not every one. The repertoire holds around 210,000 clones, with 65% to 80% as singletons. Sequenced input: PBMCs. The source is a man between 50 and 59 years old in good health and CMV-seronegative.

In DNA, the CDR3 is TGTGCCAGCAGCGTTACAGGGTATCAGTCTGGGGCCAACGTCCTGACTTTC. This codes for CASSVTGYQSGANVLTF. V and J are TRBV9 and TRBJ2-6; a weak D match, TRBD1 (6 bases). CDR3 length: 17 residues. Germline-derived CDR1 and CDR2 are SGDLS and YYNGEE. V lost 2 bases and J lost 1, with 13 bases in between.

As concerns this clone: A read error may account for a junction end that differs from germline. The chain recombines TRBV27 with TRBJ1-5; tentatively, D is TRBD1 (5 bases). Germline lookup yields CDR1 MNHEY and CDR2 SMNVEV (reference sequence). The CDR3 totals 13 residues. Here the CDR3 reads CVSSLGMGRPQHF. In DNA, the CDR3 is TGTGTCAGCAGTTTGGGTATGGGGCGGCCCCAGCATTTT.

This clone was found once. The J gene is TRBJ2-2, the V gene TRBV7-3, with 8 bases matching TRBD2. From germline, CDR1 is SGHTA and CDR2 FQGTGA. The J segment lost 5 bases and the V segment lost 4 bases, leaving 15 bases of the junction unmatched. This CDR3 region has 18 residues. CDR3 sequence reads: CASSSRLTSGGRTGELFF. The DNA for the CDR3 is TGTGCCAGCAGCTCCCGGCTTACTAGCGGAGGAAGAACCGGGGAGCTGTTTTTT.

This rearrangement joins TRBV4-1 to TRBJ1-2; 7 bases are a match to TRBD1. V gave up 3 bases and J gave up 4 bases; unmatched junction bases: 5. This CDR3 has 14 amino acids. CDR1 is MGHRA, CDR2 YSYEKL, per germline. This CDR3 reads CASSHPGQVYGYTF. Written as DNA, the CDR3 is TGCGCCAGCAGCCACCCCGGACAGGTCTATGGCTACACCTTC.

This clone was found a few times. The chain carries TRBV2 and TRBJ2-7; D may be TRBD1 (7 bases). Trimming cost V 3 bases and J 2 bases, with 14 bases left between them. Per the germline V gene, CDR1 is SNHLY and CDR2 is FYNNEI. The CDR3 is 15 amino acids. CDR3 protein: CASSDRGDLTYEQYF. The DNA for the CDR3 is TGTGCCAGCAGTGACAGGGGGGACCTAACCTACGAGCAGTACTTC.

The genes are TRBV27 and TRBJ2-7; 7 bases fit TRBD1. Germline CDR1 and CDR2: MNHEY and SMNVEV (reference sequence). Trimming removed 7 bases from V and 5 bases from J; junction bases left unmatched: 8. The CDR3 length is 13 residues. CDR3 in amino acids: CASTAQDRNEQYF. CDR3 nucleotide sequence: TGTGCCAGCACCGCCCAGGACAGGAACGAGCAGTACTTC.

This sequence joins TRBV28 and TRBJ1-5; 7 nucleotides match TRBD1. V lost 5 bases and J lost 0; bases outside the gene matches: 7. In germline, CDR1 is MDHEN, CDR2 SYDVKM. The CDR3 runs to 16 residues. CDR3 residues: CASSPTGDSSNQPQHF. The CDR3 nucleotides read TGTGCCAGCAGTCCAACAGGGGACTCTAGCAATCAGCCCCAGCATTTT.

This sequence joins TRBV2 and TRBJ1-4; 8 bases map to TRBD1. CDR1 is SNHLY and CDR2 is FYNNEI in the germline V gene. The CDR3 covers 16 residues. Losses at the gene ends were 6 bases for V and 3 bases for J; bases not matched to a gene: 9. The CDR3 region has the DNA TGTGCCAGCAGAGAACGACAGGGGTCCCCTAATGAAAAACTGTTTTTT. Its translation: CASRERQGSPNEKLFF. The full variable domain, completed using reference TRBV2 and TRBJ1-4, is EPEVTQTPSHQVTQMGQEVILRCVPISNHLYFYWYRQILGQKVEFLVSFYNNEISEKSEIFDDQFSVERPDGSNFTLKIRSTKLEDSAMYFCASRERQGSPNEKLFFGSGTQLSVL.

V usage is TRBV7-9 and J usage is TRBJ1-4; 11 bases are a match to TRBD1. Near its end, the DNA agrees better with TRBJ2-2, so the J call may be wrong. The CDR3 extends over 15 amino acids. Per germline, CDR1 SEHNR and CDR2 FQNEAQ (reference sequence). The CDR3 nucleotides are TGTGCCAGCAGCTCCACGGGACAGGGGGCCGGGGAGCTGTTTTTT. Protein: CASSSTGQGAGELFF.

The rearrangement uses TRBV7-2 and TRBJ2-5; 15 bases map to TRBD2. The CDR3 consists of 18 residues. After removal of 4 bases from V and 4 bases from J, the junction contained 10 bases not matched to a gene. Germline V gene lookup returns CDR1 SGHTA and CDR2 FQGNSA. This chain's CDR3 is CASSSGLAGGLLGETQYF. CDR3 DNA: TGTGCCAGCAGCTCGGGACTAGCGGGAGGCCTCTTAGGAGAGACCCAGTACTTC.

This clone occurred a few times. This sequence joins TRBV30 and TRBJ1-5; D is unclear. The CDR3 extends over 15 amino acids. Germline CDR1 GTSNPN, CDR2 SVGIG (reference sequence). The germline V and J ends were trimmed by 0 bases and 4 bases, with 13 bases remaining between them. This CDR3 is CAWSVPGPPNQPQHF. The CDR3 nucleotides read TGTGCCTGGAGTGTACCCGGTCCCCCAAATCAGCCCCAGCATTTT.

The chain employs TRBV30 and TRBJ2-3; D unclear. The V end was cut by 0 bases, the J end by 1 base, with 8 bases between. CDR3 length: 14 residues. Germline V gives CDR1 GTSNPN, CDR2 SVGIG (reference sequence). This CDR3 reads CAWSVHKGTDTQYF. CDR3 nucleotide sequence: TGTGCCTGGAGTGTACATAAAGGCACAGATACGCAGTATTTT. The full variable domain, in which reference TRBV30 and TRBJ2-3 provide the parts outside the CDR3, is SQTIHQWPATLVQPVGSPLSLECTVEGTSNPNLYWYRQAAGRGLQLLFYSVGIGQISSEVPQNLSASRPQDRQFILSSKKLLLSDSGFYLCAWSVHKGTDTQYFGPGTRLTVL.

The chain joins TRBV5-1 to TRBJ2-1; 9 nucleotides line up with TRBD2. V was clipped by 0 bases and J by 7 bases; unmatched bases: 5. Germline values: CDR1 SGHRS, CDR2 YFSETQ. This CDR3 is 15 amino acids long. The CDR3 loop reads CASSLGLAEVNEQFF. CDR3 nucleotide sequence: TGCGCCAGCAGCTTGGGACTAGCGGAGGTGAATGAGCAGTTCTTC.